These 6 T cell receptor beta chains were sequenced from one sample in a study of blood T cell repertoires in COVID-19. Sequencing was performed with immunoSEQ multiplex PCR; in TCRdb, only in-frame clones are kept and a portion is missing. The sample yields some 140,000 clones, about four fifths seen once. Material for sequencing was peripheral blood. Every receptor here comes from a man at least 80 years old with acute or convalescent COVID-19.

This chain joins TRBV5-1 and TRBJ1-6; no definite D call. V was clipped by 0 bases and J by 1 base, with 5 bases between them. This CDR3 spans 15 amino acids. In germline, CDR1 is SGHRS, CDR2 YFSETQ. The CDR3: CASSLDQSYNSPLHF. DNA of the CDR3: TGCGCCAGCAGCTTGGACCAGTCCTATAATTCACCCCTCCACTTT.

The chain joins TRBV19 to TRBJ2-1; 9 bases agree with TRBD2. The CDR3 has 14 amino acids. The germline V gene has CDR1 LNHDA and CDR2 SQIVND (reference sequence). J lost 7 bases, V lost 4 bases, and 5 bases had no gene match. The DNA for the CDR3 is TGTGCCAGTAGTAAGTTAGCGGGGGCGAATGAGCAGTTCTTC. Residues: CASSKLAGANEQFF. The full variable domain, rest sourced from reference TRBV19 and TRBJ2-1, is DGGITQSPKYLFRKEGQNVTLSCEQNLNHDAMYWYRQDPGQGLRLIYYSQIVNDFQKGDIAEGYSVSREKKESFPLTVTSAQKNPTAFYLCASSKLAGANEQFFGPGTRLTVL.

The chain joins TRBV27 to TRBJ2-7; D call uncertain. The V end was cut by 4 bases, the J end by 0 bases, with 4 bases between. The CDR3 is 12 residues long. Germline assignment: CDR1 MNHEY and CDR2 SMNVEV (reference sequence). The CDR3 loop is CASSSSSYEQYF. CDR3 in DNA: TGTGCCAGCAGTTCGAGCTCCTACGAGCAGTACTTC.

This clone was counted ten times or more. The chain carries TRBV5-1 and TRBJ2-2; 7 positions match TRBD1. The germline V gene has CDR1 SGHRS and CDR2 YFSETQ. Germline trimming cut 0 bases from V and 5 bases from J; bases unmatched to any gene: 7. The CDR3 is 16 amino acids. This CDR3 reads CASSLALAGGTGELFF. As DNA, the CDR3 is TGCGCCAGCAGCTTGGCCCTGGCAGGGGGAACCGGGGAGCTGTTTTTT.

The chain has TRBV11-2 and TRBJ1-5; 8 bases match TRBD1. V shed 5 bases, J shed 0 bases, and the junction held 3 bases outside the gene matches. This CDR3 has 15 amino acids. In germline, CDR1 is SGHAT, CDR2 FQNNGV. The chain's CDR3 is CASSRDRGSNQPQHF. DNA for the CDR3: TGTGCCAGCAGCCGTGACAGGGGTAGCAATCAGCCCCAGCATTTT. The variable domain in full, completed from reference TRBV11-2 and TRBJ1-5, reads EAGVAQSPRYKIIEKRQSVAFWCNPISGHATLYWYQQILGQGPKLLIQFQNNGVVDDSQLPKDRFSAERLKGVDSTLKIQPAKLEDSAVYLCASSRDRGSNQPQHFGDGTRLSIL.

At least ten counts were recorded for this clone. DNA of the CDR3: TGCGCCAGCAAGACGTCGACAGAGAACACTGAAGCTTTCTTT. Translating gives CASKTSTENTEAFF. This sequence joins TRBV5-1 and TRBJ1-1; perhaps TRBD1 as D (5 bases). The CDR3 loop spans 14 amino acids. CDR1 and CDR2 (germline): SGHRS, YFSETQ. V lost 6 bases and J lost 1, with 13 bases in between.